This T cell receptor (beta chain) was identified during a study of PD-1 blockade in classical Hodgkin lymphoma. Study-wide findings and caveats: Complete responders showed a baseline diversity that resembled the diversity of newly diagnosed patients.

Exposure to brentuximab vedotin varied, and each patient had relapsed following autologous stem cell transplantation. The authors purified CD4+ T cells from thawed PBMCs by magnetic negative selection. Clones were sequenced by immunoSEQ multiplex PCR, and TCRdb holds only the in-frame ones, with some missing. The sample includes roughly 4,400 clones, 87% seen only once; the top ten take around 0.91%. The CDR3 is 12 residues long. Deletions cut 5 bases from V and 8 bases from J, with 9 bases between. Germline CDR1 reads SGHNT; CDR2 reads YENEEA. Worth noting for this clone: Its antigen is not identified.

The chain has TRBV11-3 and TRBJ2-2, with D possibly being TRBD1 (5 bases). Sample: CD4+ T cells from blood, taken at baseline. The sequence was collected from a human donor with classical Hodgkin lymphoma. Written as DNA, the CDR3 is TGTGCCAGCAGCCCACGGACAGGGGAGCTGTTTTTT. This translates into CASSPRTGELFF.